The 23 T cell receptor beta chains below come from one sample, sequenced in a study of OX40 agonist ivuxolimab in advanced cancers. TCRdb's table, derived via immunoSEQ multiplex PCR, lists solely in-frame clones and lacks some. The sample comprises under 100,000 clones, approximately 92% of which are singletons, and about 0.3% rests with the top ten. The material was CD4+ or CD8+ T cells sorted from blood, obtained in a trial of the OX40 agonist ivuxolimab. The receptors come from an adult with an advanced solid tumor such as melanoma, head and neck, liver or kidney cancer.

The chain links TRBV18 to TRBJ2-7; TRBD1 agrees at 8 bases. The J segment lost 5 bases and the V segment lost 3 bases, leaving 9 bases of the junction unmatched. The CDR3 covers 15 residues. CDR1 and CDR2 from the germline V gene are KGHSH and LQKENI. CDR3 amino acids: CASSPFPDRVNEQYF. The CDR3 nucleotides are TGTGCCAGCTCACCCTTTCCGGACAGGGTAAACGAGCAGTACTTC.

The chain has TRBV18 and TRBJ1-5, with D possibly TRBD1 on 6 matching bases. Deletions cut 6 bases from V and 6 bases from J, with 15 bases between. CDR1 and CDR2 from the germline V gene are KGHSH and LQKENI. CDR3 size: 14 residues. DNA for the CDR3: TGTGCCAGCTCGCCCACAGGGTCAGGTCAGCCCCAGCATTTT. Translated, it gives CASSPTGSGQPQHF.

The chain links TRBV6-1 to TRBJ2-1, with unresolved D. This CDR3 spans 12 amino acids. V was clipped by 4 bases and J by 4 bases, with 5 bases between them. The germline gives CDR1 MNHNS, CDR2 SASEGT. The CDR3 region is CASSAVYNEQFF. The DNA of the CDR3 is TGTGCCAGCAGTGCAGTTTACAATGAGCAGTTCTTC.

The rearrangement joins TRBV5-1 to TRBJ1-1, with 7 bases identical to TRBD1. CDR3 length equals 15 residues. Germline V gives CDR1 SGHRS, CDR2 YFSETQ. J gave up 1 base and V 6 bases, and 9 bases lay outside the gene matches. The CDR3 region is CASKTGAGENTEAFF. CDR3 bases: TGCGCCAGCAAAACAGGGGCAGGGGAGAACACTGAAGCTTTCTTT.

This chain uses TRBV7-3 with TRBJ1-4; D remains ambiguous. Germline V gives CDR1 SGHTA, CDR2 FQGTGA. This CDR3 contains 13 residues. The V end lost 1 base, the J end lost 8 bases, and 8 bases lay between the germline ends. The CDR3 sequence is CASSLNRGEKLFF. In nucleotides, the CDR3 is TGTGCCAGCAGCTTAAACCGGGGAGAAAAACTGTTTTTT.

The chain recombines TRBV7-9 with TRBJ2-3; D may be TRBD2 (6 bases). CDR1 and CDR2 from the germline V gene are SEHNR and FQNEAQ (reference sequence). The CDR3 is made up of 15 amino acids. V was pared by 1 base and J by 0 bases, with 8 bases between. As DNA, the CDR3 is TGTGCCAGCAGCTTAGGCGGGACTAGCACAGATACGCAGTATTTT. Residues: CASSLGGTSTDTQYF.

V is TRBV27 and J is TRBJ2-7, with 7 bases fitting TRBD2. With V trimmed by 2 bases and J by 4 bases, 11 bases remained unmatched. Germline assignment: CDR1 MNHEY and CDR2 SMNVEV (reference sequence). The CDR3 runs 16 residues. CDR3 residues: CASSLKSGLAVYEQYF. In nucleotides, the CDR3 is TGTGCCAGCAGTTTAAAGTCTGGGCTAGCGGTTTACGAGCAGTACTTC.

The V call is TRBV19, the J call TRBJ1-2; no clear D. CDR3 length equals 13 residues. The V gene's germline CDR1 is LNHDA and CDR2 SQIVND (reference sequence). V lost 7 bases, J lost 4 bases, and 13 bases lay in between. The CDR3 sequence is CASTRDTSYGYTF. The CDR3 region has the DNA TGTGCCAGTACCCGTGACACTTCCTATGGCTACACCTTC.

The V call is TRBV11-3, the J call TRBJ1-1; D not resolved. The V gene lost 6 bases and the J gene lost 3 bases, with 11 bases spanning the gap. CDR1 is SGHNT, CDR2 YENEEA, per germline. The CDR3 runs to 13 residues. The CDR3 loop is CASSYSADTEAFF. The CDR3 DNA is TGTGCCAGCAGTTATAGCGCCGACACTGAAGCTTTCTTT.

This clone has more than one count but fewer than ten. V and J are TRBV7-2 and TRBJ2-3; a weak D match, TRBD2 (5 bases). The CDR3 spans 16 residues. Germline V gene lookup returns CDR1 SGHTA and CDR2 FQGNSA. V was shortened by 5 bases and J by 2 bases, with 17 bases between the two germline ends. The CDR3, as DNA: TGTGCCAGCAGCCCCTGGCTGGTGGGAGTCACAGATACGCAGTATTTT. Protein product: CASSPWLVGVTDTQYF.

This rearrangement joins TRBV29-1 to TRBJ2-5, with TRBD2 matching over 8 bases. With 8 bases clipped from V and 5 bases from J, the junction kept 13 bases outside the gene matches. The CDR3 has 14 amino acids. Germline CDR1 SQVTM, CDR2 ANQGSEA. The chain's CDR3 is CSHGAGEGGETQYF. CDR3 coding DNA: TGCAGCCACGGAGCGGGAGAGGGGGGGGAGACCCAGTACTTC.

V usage is TRBV11-3 and J usage is TRBJ2-7; the match to TRBD2 covers 10 bases. CDR3 length equals 15 residues. Trimming removed 1 base from V and 3 bases from J; junction bases left unmatched: 3. Germline lookup yields CDR1 SGHNT and CDR2 YENEEA. CDR3 in amino acids: CASSLGLAGYYEQYF. The CDR3 coding sequence is TGTGCCAGCAGCTTAGGACTAGCGGGCTACTACGAGCAGTACTTC. The whole variable domain, remainder taken from reference TRBV11-3 and TRBJ2-7, is EAGVVQSPRYKIIEKKQPVAFWCNPISGHNTLYWYLQNLGQGPELLIRYENEEAVDDSQLPKDRFSAERLKGVDSTLKIQPAELGDSAVYLCASSLGLAGYYEQYFGPGTRLTVT.

The chain joins TRBV9 to TRBJ2-1, with D possibly matching TRBD2 (5 bases). V was cut by 0 bases and J by 4 bases, with 11 bases left in between. The germline V gene encodes CDR1 SGDLS and CDR2 YYNGEE. There are 15 residues in the CDR3. The chain's CDR3 is CASSVASGLYNEQFF. The CDR3 nucleotides are TGTGCCAGCAGCGTAGCCAGCGGCCTGTACAATGAGCAGTTCTTC.

V and J are TRBV7-8 and TRBJ2-1, with D perhaps TRBD1 or TRBD2 (7 bases each). Germline V gives CDR1 SGHVS, CDR2 FQNEAQ. V was clipped by 5 bases and J by 15 bases, with 26 bases between them. The CDR3 sequence is 15 residues long. CDR3 DNA sequence: TGTGCCAGCAGCCTCGAAGGGGGGGACAGCGTTTTTTGGTTCTTC. Protein: CASSLEGGDSVFWFF.

V gene TRBV28 combines with J gene TRBJ2-1; D ambiguous. Trimming cost V 6 bases and J 6 bases, with 12 bases left between them. Germline CDR1 and CDR2: MDHEN and SYDVKM. The CDR3 contains 13 residues. CDR3 DNA: TGTGCCAGCAGCCCCCCAAGTAGCAATGAGCAGTTCTTC. Translated, it gives CASSPPSSNEQFF.

This chain uses TRBV5-1 with TRBJ1-1; D may be TRBD1 (5 bases). V was pared by 4 bases and J by 1 base, with 11 bases between. CDR1 and CDR2 from the germline V gene are SGHRS and YFSETQ. The CDR3 spans 14 residues. The CDR3 protein is CASSITGQNTEAFF. The CDR3 bases are TGCGCCAGCAGCATTACAGGCCAGAACACTGAAGCTTTCTTT.

A single count supports this clone. The chain combines TRBV5-6 with TRBJ1-1; the match to TRBD1 covers 9 bases. Looked up from germline, CDR1 is SGHDT and CDR2 is YYEEEE. CDR3 length equals 14 residues. V lost 3 bases to trimming and J lost 7 bases; unmatched junction nucleotides: 7. Here the CDR3 reads CASSSLQGADEAFF. In DNA form, the CDR3 reads TGTGCCAGCAGCTCTTTACAGGGGGCGGATGAAGCTTTCTTT.

The chain is built from TRBV11-2 and TRBJ2-7, with D possibly matching TRBD1 (6 bases). CDR1 and CDR2 (germline): SGHAT, FQNNGV. The length of the CDR3 is 15 residues. Between the trimmed V and J ends, which lost 5 bases and 0 bases, there was a span of 14 bases. CDR3 region: CASSPDRISSYEQYF. As DNA, the CDR3 is TGTGCCAGCAGCCCGGACAGAATTTCCTCCTACGAGCAGTACTTC.

This clone was observed a few times. The chain combines TRBV27 with TRBJ2-7; no reliable D call. The V and J ends lost 6 bases and 1 base respectively, with 19 bases between them. Germline assignment: CDR1 MNHEY and CDR2 SMNVEV (reference sequence). This CDR3 has 16 residues. CDR3 sequence (DNA): TGTGCCAGCAGACCTAACCGGGCCAGGTCGTCCTACGAGCAGTACTTC. It specifies CASRPNRARSSYEQYF.

In this sample, this clone turned up a few times. The chain carries TRBV9 and TRBJ1-4; 7 positions agree with TRBD1. The germline V gene encodes CDR1 SGDLS and CDR2 YYNGEE. The CDR3 loop spans 14 amino acids. V trimming: 3 bases; J trimming: 5 bases; junction bases outside the gene matches: 4. CDR3 bases: TGTGCCAGCAGCGAAGGGGGCCTAAATGAAAAACTGTTTTTT. Translating gives CASSEGGLNEKLFF.

The chain couples TRBV7-4 to TRBJ1-2; 11 bases are shared with TRBD1. This CDR3 spans 14 amino acids. Germline lookup yields CDR1 SGHVT and CDR2 SQSDAQ. Unmatched junction bases numbered 2, after V lost 5 bases and J lost 3 bases. The CDR3 coding sequence is TGTGCCAGCAGCCCGGGACAGGGGGACTATGGCTACACCTTC. Its translation: CASSPGQGDYGYTF.

The rearrangement links TRBV18 to TRBJ1-6; 7 nucleotides match TRBD1. The CDR3 runs to 15 residues. V was clipped by 4 bases and J by 3 bases; unmatched bases: 3. In germline, CDR1 is KGHSH, CDR2 LQKENI. CDR3 amino acids: CASSQDRIYNSPLHF. The CDR3 DNA follows: TGTGCCAGCTCACAGGACAGGATCTATAATTCACCCCTCCACTTT.

This rearrangement joins TRBV6-1 to TRBJ1-1, with a tentative D call TRBD1 (5 bases). Per germline, CDR1 MNHNS and CDR2 SASEGT. V was cut by 6 bases and J by 4 bases, with 15 bases left in between. The CDR3 consists of 14 residues. The chain's CDR3 is CASRRVVGGTEAFF. The CDR3 DNA follows: TGTGCCAGCAGGCGGGTCGTGGGGGGCACTGAAGCTTTCTTT.